This note documents a single TCR beta chain sequence. The source of the sample is a study of blood T cell repertoires in COVID-19. Study overall: Sites across the United States, Italy and Spain contributed samples from acute and convalescent COVID-19. PBMCs, B-cell-depleted T cells, or T cells provided the cDNA or gDNA that made up the material.

This CDR3 comprises 14 residues. Trimming removed 4 bases from V and 4 bases from J; junction bases left unmatched: 6. The germline gives CDR1 MGHRA, CDR2 YSYEKL. In the authors' methods: It was from reference gene primer amplification that nucleated cell counts were estimated. Here immunoSEQ multiplex PCR was the method, and the copy in TCRdb shows in-frame clones only, minus some. The DNA was the basis for D and trimming; V, J and clone size are from that table. The sample holds around 15,000 clones; about 90% are singletons and the top ten take about 4.7%. The sequencing sample was made of peripheral blood. This clonotype was obtained from a man aged 60 to 75 with active COVID-19. The genes are TRBV4-1 and TRBJ1-2; 7 nucleotides match TRBD1. This CDR3 reads CASSRDRLSYGYTF. Written as DNA, the CDR3 is TGCGCCAGCAGCCGGGACAGATTGTCCTATGGCTACACCTTC.